The present T cell receptor beta chain was sequenced within a study of cytomegalovirus exposure and HLA in healthy donors. The overall study: Early released data comprised around 80 million unique TCRs from HLA-typed donors.

PCR involved 60 Vbeta and 13 Jbeta primers. Profiling relied on immunoSEQ multiplex PCR, and the TCRdb table lists in-frame clones only, not all of them. The sample gives roughly 150,000 clones, roughly 87% of which show up once; 4.1% is in the top ten. The specimen was PBMCs. The receptor was derived from a man aged 45 to 65 in good health and CMV-seropositive.

This CDR3 reads CASSLESVGLAESFEQFF. In DNA, the CDR3 is TGCGCCAGCAGCTTGGAGTCAGTGGGACTAGCGGAAAGCTTTGAGCAGTTCTTC. The chain employs TRBV5-1 and TRBJ2-1; 11 nucleotides agree with TRBD2. The CDR3 runs 18 residues. The V gene's germline CDR1 is SGHRS and CDR2 YFSETQ. V gave up 0 bases and J gave up 9 bases; unmatched junction bases: 14.